This TCR beta chain was retrieved from a study of OX40 agonist ivuxolimab in advanced cancers. Study context: Three patients showed partial responses: one hepatocellular carcinoma and two cutaneous melanoma cases.

Notes on the study in general: Compared with CD4+, CD8+ T cells on average had more expanded clones.

Produced via immunoSEQ multiplex PCR; TCRdb's table is partial and in-frame only. The sample has 65,000 to 85,000 clones, roughly 90% seen once. This clone was seen just once. Its antigen remains unidentified. V lost 6 bases, J lost 15 bases, and 8 bases stayed unmatched. This CDR3 has 11 amino acids. Germline lookup yields CDR1 SNHLY and CDR2 FYNNEI. The source material was CD4+ or CD8+ T cells sorted from blood, sampled in a trial of the OX40 agonist ivuxolimab. This sequence was found in an adult with an advanced solid tumor such as melanoma, head and neck, liver or kidney cancer. The V call is TRBV2, the J call TRBJ2-1; 7 bases map to TRBD1. Here the CDR3 DNA reads TGTGCCAGCAGCTCAGGACAGGCCCTGTTCTTC. Translating gives CASSSGQALFF.